This T cell receptor (beta chain) was retrieved from a study of blood T cell repertoires in COVID-19. Study as a whole: The origin of the acute and convalescent COVID-19 samples was the United States, Italy and Spain. Sample material is recorded as cDNA or gDNA derived from T cells, B-cell-depleted T cells, or PBMCs.

In the original analysis: Nucleated cell counts were estimated from reference gene primer amplification. Here immunoSEQ multiplex PCR was the method, and the copy in TCRdb shows in-frame clones only, minus some. D and trimming come from the DNA, and the V and J calls and clone size come from that table. The data show just over 250,000 clones, with around 90% seen just once and about 4% held by the top ten. Germline lookup yields CDR1 SGDLS and CDR2 YYNGEE. Trimming shortened V by 0 bases and J by 0 bases, and 3 bases separated the two germline ends. The CDR3 is 14 residues long. The sample consisted of peripheral blood. This chain connects TRBV9 to TRBJ2-2, with D unresolved. This receptor was identified in a man aged 60-69 years who had recovered from COVID-19. CDR3 residues: CASSVAPNTGELFF. Written as DNA, the CDR3 is TGTGCCAGCAGCGTAGCTCCGAACACCGGGGAGCTGTTTTTT.